This T cell receptor (beta chain) was sequenced during a study of shared clonotypes between healthy human individuals (dated by TCRdb to the early 2020s). The study in broad terms: Three men and a couple of women, aged 18 to 49 years, made up the cohort. For each donor, three plates each were used for CD4 naive and CD4 memory, two plates were used for CD8 naive, and one plate was used for CD8 memory. The study deeply sequenced blood TCR repertoires of about 5 healthy adults to estimate repertoire size and the extent of clonotype sharing between individuals. To increase sequencing depth and limit assay-specific biases, different laboratories used diverse techniques to prepare libraries and sequence TCR repertoires. Per donor, leukapheresis produced somewhere between about 0.94 and 10 billion PBMCs.

V is reduced by 4 bases and J by 6 bases, leaving a spacing of 9 bases between them. CDR1 is given as MDHEN and CDR2 as SYDVKM, both from the germline V gene. CDR3 length: 12 amino acids, cysteine to phenylalanine. The CDR3 DNA has 36 bases and is translated from base 1. Using the deep immunoSEQ assay, multiplex PCR amplified TCR CDR3 regions from genomic DNA. Genomic DNA extracted from each cell subset was distributed evenly over all wells of several immunoSEQ 96-well plates, and each plate served as one replicate. For sorted subsets, 150 to 250 ng of genomic DNA, equivalent to about 30,000 T cell genomes, went into each replicate PCR. Purified libraries were quantified with a Qubit 3.0 fluorometer, sized on a Bioanalyzer 2100, and re-quantified with the KAPA Library Quantification kit. A separate single-read 150-cycle Illumina NextSeq 550 flow cell was used to sequence each immunoSEQ 96-well plate. Per the original workflow: Because the immunoSEQ output held only junctional sequences and lacked quality scores, the filtering could not match the filtering applied to full-length reads. Sequences were annotated with PyIR, a Python wrapper for IgBLAST v1.9, and V/J genes and CDR3 were assigned using IMGT germline references. Any read was removed if the V/J assignment was weak (E-value above 1e-6), the CDR3 was missing, or the read contained stop codons, out-of-frame junctions, or ambiguous translated residues. V3J clonotypes were defined as sequences sharing the same inferred V gene, J gene, and CDR3 amino acid sequence. Percentage overlap between repertoires was calculated by dividing the number of shared unique clonotypes by the size of the smaller repertoire. RTK rarefaction, the Chao1 estimator, and Recon v2.1 estimates of unobserved clonotypes were used to assess repertoire richness. For all TCRbeta clonotypes obtained by the gDNA method from several donors, generation probabilities were computed with OLGA. This is the immuneACCESS table as TCRdb keeps it, with only in-frame sequences that have V and J called. A part of the clones is gone; compared with another copy, unresolved V genes explain less than half, and the rest is unexplained. That table gives V, J and clone size, and the DNA gave D and trimming. The sample table lists millions of clones, roughly nine tenths of them with a count of one. The ten largest clones add up to around 0.14% of the sample.

As to this clone: Its antigen is currently not known. Per-nucleotide qualities are absent, and no much larger clonotype sits a single base away.

Donors were healthy HIV-negative adults with no recently reported acute infections or vaccinations. Every donor was a Caucasian adult residing in Nashville, Tennessee, USA. CD4+ T cells were enriched by magnetic negative selection, after which naive cells were positively selected on CD45RA and the negative fraction was taken as the memory subset. After blood collection by leukapheresis, PBMCs were isolated using Ficoll-Histopaque density gradient centrifugation and then cryopreserved in the vapor phase of liquid nitrogen. Analytical flow cytometry was used to check the purity and quantity of each magnetically sorted T cell population. Genomic DNA was isolated from every sorted fraction and measured by UV absorbance on a Nanodrop 2000c. Broader findings and caveats from the paper: When several donors were compared, the shared fraction of clonotypes was approximately 5% for naive CD4, more than 3% for naive CD8, more than 2% for memory CD4, and 0.4% for memory CD8. Because the study included only a small number of donors, the genetic and exposure-history diversity represented was limited. Based on pairwise subsampling, the degree of clonotype sharing among donors was expected to be affected by sequencing depth. Compared with non-shared clonotypes, clonotypes shared by all four sorted-subset donors had higher generation probabilities. Sampling was restricted to blood, and TCR repertoires in tissues likely differ from the TCR repertoires found in blood. Incomplete sequencing was indicated by rarefaction of sorted-subset datasets, despite the large sequencing depth. Naive subsets generally had larger estimated clonotype richness than memory subsets.

The sequenced sample was naive CD4+ T cells sorted from blood. The cell subset or site label, as the study defines it: CD45RA+ positively selected. This chain joins TRBV28 to TRBJ1-1; the D gene identity is not certain. This sequence originates from a man in his late teens or twenties in good health. The bases are TGTGCCAGCAGTTGGAGCCTGTCTGAAGCTTTCTTT. Its coded protein is CASSWSLSEAFF.